Below are 9 T cell receptor beta chains sequenced from a single sample in a study of blood T cell repertoires in COVID-19. TCRdb's copy holds only in-frame clones and misses some; the assay was immunoSEQ multiplex PCR. The table has around 270,000 clones, 86% seen once. Sequenced material: peripheral blood. The receptors stem from a man aged 30 to 39 with active or convalescent COVID-19.

This chain uses TRBV2 with TRBJ2-7; a possible D gene is TRBD1 (5 bases). Between the trimmed V and J ends, which lost 6 bases and 9 bases, there was a span of 12 bases. Germline CDR1 and CDR2: SNHLY and FYNNEI. The CDR3 covers 11 residues. The CDR3 sequence is CASRQGVGQYF. The CDR3, as DNA: TGTGCCAGCAGGCAGGGTGTCGGGCAGTACTTC.

In this sample, this clone turned up a few times. V usage is TRBV3-1 (or the pseudogene TRBV3-2) and J usage is TRBJ2-1; a weak D match, TRBD1 (6 bases). V was cut by 6 bases and J by 0 bases, with 12 bases left in between. CDR3 length: 15 residues. Germline V CDR1 and CDR2: LGHDT, YNNKEL (reference sequence). DNA of the CDR3: TGTGCCAGCAGACAGGACAGAGTCTCCTACAATGAGCAGTTCTTC. Translating gives CASRQDRVSYNEQFF.

V usage is TRBV20-1 and J usage is TRBJ1-1; D possibly corresponds to TRBD1 (6 bases). This CDR3 has 15 amino acids. CDR1 and CDR2 from the germline V gene are DFQATT and SNEGSKA (reference sequence). The ends were cut back, 3 bases at V and 6 bases at J, with 20 bases in the middle. CDR3 DNA sequence: TGCAGTGCTAGTGATACGGGGGGGCGCATCGCTGAAGCTTTCTTT. It encodes CSASDTGGRIAEAFF.

This chain connects TRBV4-1 to TRBJ1-2; weak D call: TRBD1 (5 bases). This CDR3 region has 15 residues. Trimming took off 5 bases at V and 4 bases at J, with 17 bases between the two ends. From germline, CDR1 is MGHRA and CDR2 YSYEKL. CDR3 in amino acids: CASSESQGGFYGYTF. CDR3 DNA sequence: TGCGCCAGCAGCGAATCGCAGGGAGGCTTCTATGGCTACACCTTC.

J is TRBJ2-3 and V is TRBV4-2, with D possibly TRBD2 on 6 matching bases. V was cut by 0 bases and J by 1 base, with 11 bases left in between. The germline V gene has CDR1 LGHNA and CDR2 YNFKEQ. The CDR3 runs 16 residues. DNA of the CDR3: TGTGCCAGCAGCCAAGATCGGGGACTCGGCACAGATACGCAGTATTTT. The encoded protein is CASSQDRGLGTDTQYF.

The chain recombines TRBV19 with TRBJ1-5; D not certain. Germline V gene data show CDR1 as LNHDA and CDR2 as SQIVND (reference sequence). The V end was cut by 8 bases, the J end by 0 bases, with 11 bases between. The CDR3 totals 14 residues. The CDR3 DNA follows: TGTGCCAGTGGAGAGGGTTATAGCAATCAGCCCCAGCATTTT. It is translated as CASGEGYSNQPQHF. Full variable domain (rest looked up from reference TRBV19 and TRBJ1-5): DGGITQSPKYLFRKEGQNVTLSCEQNLNHDAMYWYRQDPGQGLRLIYYSQIVNDFQKGDIAEGYSVSREKKESFPLTVTSAQKNPTAFYLCASGEGYSNQPQHFGDGTRLSIL.

The chain uses TRBV9 and TRBJ2-1; D might be TRBD2 (6 bases). This CDR3 region has 13 residues. Germline CDR1 SGDLS, CDR2 YYNGEE. V lost 5 bases to trimming and J lost 9 bases, with 15 bases between them. The CDR3 coding sequence is TGTGCCAGCAGGGAAAACCTGCGGGGTGAGCAGTTCTTC. It encodes CASRENLRGEQFF.

This clone has more than one count but fewer than ten. V gene TRBV14 combines with J gene TRBJ1-1; a possible D gene is TRBD1 (6 bases). CDR3 size: 13 residues. The germline CDR1 and CDR2 sequences are SGHDN and FVKESK. Between the trimmed V and J ends, which lost 4 bases and 2 bases, there was a span of 8 bases. This CDR3 reads CASSPGHNTEAFF. The CDR3 DNA follows: TGTGCCAGCAGCCCGGGACATAACACTGAAGCTTTCTTT.

This clone was detected only once. This chain joins TRBV10-3 and TRBJ2-7, with 10 bases fitting TRBD1. CDR3 size: 16 residues. V lost 10 bases and J lost 4; bases outside the gene matches: 16. Looked up from germline, CDR1 is ENHRY and CDR2 is SYGVKD. In DNA, the CDR3 is TGTGCCACCGAGATGGGTCTTGGGACAGGGGAATACGAGCAGTACTTC. Its protein is CATEMGLGTGEYEQYF.